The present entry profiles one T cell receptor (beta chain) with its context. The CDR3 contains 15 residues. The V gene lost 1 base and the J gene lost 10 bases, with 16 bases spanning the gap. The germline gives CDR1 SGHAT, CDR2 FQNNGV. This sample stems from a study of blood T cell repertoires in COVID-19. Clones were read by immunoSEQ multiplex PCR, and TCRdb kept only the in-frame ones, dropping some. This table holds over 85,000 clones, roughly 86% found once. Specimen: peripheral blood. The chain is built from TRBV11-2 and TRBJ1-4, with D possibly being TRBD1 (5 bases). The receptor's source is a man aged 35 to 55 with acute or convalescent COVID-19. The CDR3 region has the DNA TGTGCCAGCAGCTTAGCACCGCGGCGGGGGGTAAAACTGTTTTTT. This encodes CASSLAPRRGVKLFF.